Each of the 14 T cell receptor beta chains below was sequenced from the same sample in a study of T cell responses to AZD1222 COVID-19 vaccine. Profiling relied on immunoSEQ multiplex PCR, and the TCRdb table lists in-frame clones only, not all of them. The data show about 180,000 clones, 90% to 95% seen once. Sequences were derived from peripheral blood, sampled on day 0 of AZD1222 vaccination. The origin of the receptors is an adult in good health.

The rearrangement joins TRBV6-1 to TRBJ1-2; D might be TRBD1 (5 bases). In germline, CDR1 is MNHNS, CDR2 SASEGT. The CDR3 contains 15 residues. Trimming stripped 3 bases from V and 0 bases from J, with 11 bases between. DNA of the CDR3: TGTGCCAGCAGTGAGGTACAGGTAGCTAACTATGGCTACACCTTC. Amino acids: CASSEVQVANYGYTF.

This sequence joins TRBV7-4 and TRBJ1-6; D ambiguous. V was clipped by 3 bases and J by 8 bases, with 11 bases between them. The CDR3 runs to 14 residues. The germline CDR1 and CDR2 sequences are SGHVT and SQSDAQ. The CDR3 here is CASSFERVDSPLHF. The CDR3 coding sequence is TGTGCCAGCAGCTTTGAAAGGGTAGATTCACCCCTCCACTTT.

This clone occurred once. J is TRBJ1-2 and V is TRBV7-9; D is undetermined. CDR3 length: 13 residues. Germline CDR1 reads SEHNR; CDR2 reads FQNEAQ (reference sequence). V was cut by 7 bases and J by 0 bases, with 9 bases left in between. CDR3 DNA: TGTGCCAGCACCGGCGGGGCTAACTATGGCTACACCTTC. It codes for CASTGGANYGYTF.

V is TRBV15 and J is TRBJ1-5; TRBD1 might be the D (5 bases). This CDR3 is built from 15 residues. Trimming pared 9 bases from V and 2 bases from J, leaving 17 bases between. Looked up from germline, CDR1 is LNHNV and CDR2 is YYDKDF (reference sequence). The CDR3 region is CATGTLMEGNQPQHF. The DNA for the CDR3 is TGTGCCACGGGGACGCTAATGGAAGGCAATCAGCCCCAGCATTTT.

This clone has more than one count but fewer than ten. This chain joins TRBV12-5 and TRBJ2-2; 9 bases align to TRBD1. Germline-derived CDR1 and CDR2 are LGHNT and FRNRAP. The CDR3 is 13 amino acids. In DNA, the CDR3 is TGTGCCTCGGGACAGGGAAACACCGGGGAGCTGTTTTTT. This sequence encodes CASGQGNTGELFF.

The CDR3 loop reads CASIDQGRNTGELFF. CDR3 coding DNA: TGTGCCAGCATCGATCAGGGGCGAAACACCGGGGAGCTGTTTTTT. The chain couples TRBV27 to TRBJ2-2, with D possibly being TRBD1 (6 bases). The CDR3 runs to 15 residues. Germline V gene data show CDR1 as MNHEY and CDR2 as SMNVEV (reference sequence). Trimming pared 7 bases from V and 2 bases from J, leaving 14 bases between.

V is TRBV6-6 and J is TRBJ1-5, with 7 positions matching TRBD1. The CDR3 length is 15 residues. V lost 4 bases, J lost 4 bases, and 7 bases stayed unmatched. Germline CDR1 is MNHNY and CDR2 is SVGAGI (reference sequence). The CDR3 nucleotides are TGTGCCAGCAGTTCACGGACAGGTGTTAATCAGCCCCAGCATTTT. Protein: CASSSRTGVNQPQHF.

The gene calls are TRBV5-1 and TRBJ2-2; 9 positions match TRBD1. Germline V gene data show CDR1 as SGHRS and CDR2 as YFSETQ. The CDR3 runs 15 residues. The junction had 5 bases not matched to a gene; V was cut back by 3 bases and J by 5 bases. This chain's CDR3 is CASSWGQGGTGELFF. CDR3 DNA sequence: TGCGCCAGCAGCTGGGGACAGGGAGGAACCGGGGAGCTGTTTTTT.

This chain joins TRBV12-3 or TRBV12-4 and TRBJ1-2, with no clear D. The CDR3 consists of 13 residues. V dropped 6 bases and J dropped 4 bases, with 12 bases sitting between them. The CDR3 DNA follows: TGTGCCAGCAGACTGGACGGAGTCTATGGCTACACCTTC. It yields the protein CASRLDGVYGYTF.

This clone is a singleton in its sample. The gene calls are TRBV5-1 and TRBJ2-3, with D unclear. CDR3 length: 15 residues. The germline V and J ends were trimmed by 4 bases and 1 base, with 13 bases remaining between them. The V gene's germline CDR1 is SGHRS and CDR2 YFSETQ. The CDR3 nucleotides are TGCGCCAGCAGCCTGACGGCGGTGGGCACAGATACGCAGTATTTT. Protein product: CASSLTAVGTDTQYF. The variable domain in full, with the rest retrieved from reference TRBV5-1 and TRBJ2-3, is KAGVTQTPRYLIKTRGQQVTLSCSPISGHRSVSWYQQTPGQGLQFLFEYFSETQRNKGNFPGRFSGRQFSNSRSEMNVSTLELGDSALYLCASSLTAVGTDTQYFGPGTRLTVL.

The genes are TRBV6-1 and TRBJ1-3; D is ambiguous. Germline loops: CDR1 MNHNS, CDR2 SASEGT. The ends were cut back, 1 base at V and 0 bases at J, with 7 bases in the middle. This CDR3 contains 15 residues. This CDR3 reads CASSEEGTSGNTIYF. The CDR3 bases are TGTGCCAGCAGTGAAGAGGGAACCTCTGGAAACACCATATATTTT.

V usage is TRBV5-4 and J usage is TRBJ2-3, with 9 bases identical to TRBD1. J gave up 2 bases and V 0 bases, and 4 bases lay outside the gene matches. This CDR3 region has 16 residues. CDR1 and CDR2 from the germline V gene are SGHNT and YYREEE (reference sequence). In DNA, the CDR3 is TGTGCCAGCAGCTTGGGGGGACAGGGATACACAGATACGCAGTATTTT. This codes for CASSLGGQGYTDTQYF.

V gene TRBV18 combines with J gene TRBJ1-1; D is undetermined. V shed 0 bases and J shed 3 bases, with 11 bases lying between them. Germline CDR1 KGHSH, CDR2 LQKENI. The CDR3 contains 15 residues. In DNA, the CDR3 is TGTGCCAGCTCACCACCGACTTCGCGGGACACTGAAGCTTTCTTT. Protein product: CASSPPTSRDTEAFF. Full variable domain (rest looked up from reference TRBV18 and TRBJ1-1): NAGVMQNPRHLVRRRGQEARLRCSPMKGHSHVYWYRQLPEEGLKFMVYLQKENIIDESGMPKERFSAEFPKEGPSILRIQQVVRGDSAAYFCASSPPTSRDTEAFFGQGTRLTVV.

The chain is built from TRBV30 and TRBJ2-3; 12 bases align to TRBD2. This CDR3 is built from 17 residues. The germline V gene encodes CDR1 GTSNPN and CDR2 SVGIG (reference sequence). With 2 bases clipped from V and 0 bases from J, the junction kept 6 bases outside the gene matches. CDR3 nucleotide sequence: TGTGCCTGGAGTCCTAGCGGGAGGGCCGACAGCACAGATACGCAGTATTTT. This encodes CAWSPSGRADSTDTQYF.